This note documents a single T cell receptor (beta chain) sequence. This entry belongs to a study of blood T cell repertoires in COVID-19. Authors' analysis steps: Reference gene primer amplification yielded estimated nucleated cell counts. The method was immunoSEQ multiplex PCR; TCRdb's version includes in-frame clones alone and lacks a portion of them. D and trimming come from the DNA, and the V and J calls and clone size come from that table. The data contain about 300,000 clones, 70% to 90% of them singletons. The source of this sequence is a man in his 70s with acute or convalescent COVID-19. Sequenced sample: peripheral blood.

This CDR3 reads CASSPAQVSGNTIYF. In nucleotides, the CDR3 is TGTGCCAGCAGCCCCGCCCAGGTCTCTGGAAACACCATATATTTT. V and J are TRBV7-6 and TRBJ1-3; D gene uncertain. The CDR3 runs to 15 residues. V was trimmed by 5 bases and J by 0 bases, leaving 11 bases between them. Germline assignment: CDR1 SGHVS and CDR2 FNYEAQ.